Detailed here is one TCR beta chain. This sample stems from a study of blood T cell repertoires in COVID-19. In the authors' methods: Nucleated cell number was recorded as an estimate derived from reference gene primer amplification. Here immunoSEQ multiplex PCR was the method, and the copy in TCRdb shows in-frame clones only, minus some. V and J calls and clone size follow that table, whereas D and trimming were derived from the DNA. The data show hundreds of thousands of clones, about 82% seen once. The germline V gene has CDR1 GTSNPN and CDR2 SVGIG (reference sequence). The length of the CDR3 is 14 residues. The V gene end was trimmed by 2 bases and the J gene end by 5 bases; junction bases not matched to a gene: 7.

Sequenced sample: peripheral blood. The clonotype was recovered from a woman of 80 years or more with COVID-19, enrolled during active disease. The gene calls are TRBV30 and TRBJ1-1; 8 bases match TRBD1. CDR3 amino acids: CAWSSGQGRTEAFF. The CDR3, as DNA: TGTGCCTGGAGTTCAGGACAGGGAAGGACTGAAGCTTTCTTT. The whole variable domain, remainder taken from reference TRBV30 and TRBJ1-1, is SQTIHQWPATLVQPVGSPLSLECTVEGTSNPNLYWYRQAAGRGLQLLFYSVGIGQISSEVPQNLSASRPQDRQFILSSKKLLLSDSGFYLCAWSSGQGRTEAFFGQGTRLTVV.